This TCR beta chain is drawn from a study of blood T cell repertoires in COVID-19. Whole-study context: The analysed material was cDNA or gDNA that came from T cells, B-cell-depleted T cells, or PBMCs.

J lost 15 bases, V lost 0 bases, and 6 bases had no gene match. Per the germline V gene, CDR1 is PRHDT and CDR2 is FYEKMQ (reference sequence). The CDR3 runs 13 residues. Original processing methods: The authors estimated nucleated cell counts from reference gene primer amplification. Only in-frame clones appear in the TCRdb table, and some are missing; sequencing was by immunoSEQ multiplex PCR. The DNA was the basis for D and trimming; V, J and clone size are from that table. The sample has 130,000 or so clones; around 82% are singletons. Material: peripheral blood. This TCR derives from a human donor in a cohort sampled during active COVID-19. V is TRBV13 and J is TRBJ2-4, with 9 bases that match TRBD1. CDR3 sequence (DNA): TGTGCCAGCAGCTTAGGTTACCGGGACAGGGCGTACTTC. Its protein product is CASSLGYRDRAYF.